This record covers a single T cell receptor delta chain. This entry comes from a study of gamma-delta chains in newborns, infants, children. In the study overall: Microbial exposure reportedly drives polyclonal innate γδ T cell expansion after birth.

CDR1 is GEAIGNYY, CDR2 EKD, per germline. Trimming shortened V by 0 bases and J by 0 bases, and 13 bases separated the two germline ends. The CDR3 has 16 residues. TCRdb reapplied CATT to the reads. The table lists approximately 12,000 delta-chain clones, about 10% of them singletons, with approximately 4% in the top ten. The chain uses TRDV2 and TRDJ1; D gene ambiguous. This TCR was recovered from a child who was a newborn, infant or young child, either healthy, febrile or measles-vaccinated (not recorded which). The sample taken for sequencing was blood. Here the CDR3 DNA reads TGTGCCTGTGACACCGTTTATCGAAAGGACACCGATAAACTCATCTTT. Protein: CACDTVYRKDTDKLIF.